This entry lists 28 T cell receptor beta chains sequenced from one sample in a study of blood T cell repertoires in COVID-19. This table comes from immunoSEQ multiplex PCR, and its TCRdb copy is limited to in-frame clones, with some not included. This sample has tens of thousands of clones, with around 85% found just once. The sample consisted of peripheral blood. Receptors originate from a man between 35 and 55 years old with COVID-19, enrolled during active disease.

The chain carries TRBV7-9 and TRBJ1-2, with unresolved D. V was pared by 7 bases and J by 3 bases, with 18 bases between. The germline CDR1 and CDR2 sequences are SEHNR and FQNEAQ (reference sequence). The length of the CDR3 is 15 residues. The CDR3 reads CASTFGFAGDYGYTF. The CDR3, as DNA: TGTGCCAGCACCTTCGGGTTCGCCGGCGACTATGGCTACACCTTC. The full variable domain, in which reference TRBV7-9 and TRBJ1-2 provide the parts outside the CDR3, is DTGVSQNPRHKITKRGQNVTFRCDPISEHNRLYWYRQTLGQGPEFLTYFQNEAQLEKSRLLSDRFSAERPKGSFSTLEIQRTEQGDSAMYLCASTFGFAGDYGYTFGSGTRLTVV.

This rearrangement joins TRBV28 to TRBJ2-2, with TRBD1 identical over 10 bases. J was trimmed by 5 bases and V by 5 bases; bases with no gene match: 11. The CDR3 has 17 residues. Germline values: CDR1 MDHEN, CDR2 SYDVKM. CDR3: CASSDMGQGLWTGELFF. The CDR3 coding sequence is TGTGCCAGCAGTGATATGGGACAGGGGTTATGGACCGGGGAGCTGTTTTTT.

Only one count was recorded for this clone. This chain uses TRBV3-1 (or the pseudogene TRBV3-2) with TRBJ2-1; 8 bases are a match to TRBD2. The CDR3 covers 15 residues. Germline lookup yields CDR1 LGHDT and CDR2 YNNKEL (reference sequence). V lost 0 bases and J lost 4; bases outside the gene matches: 2. The CDR3 DNA reads as TGTGCCAGCAGCCAAGAAGCGGGGGTATACAATGAGCAGTTCTTC. This sequence encodes CASSQEAGVYNEQFF.

This chain links TRBV4-1 with TRBJ1-3; 8 positions agree with TRBD1. CDR1 is MGHRA, CDR2 YSYEKL, per germline. The CDR3 loop spans 15 amino acids. J lost 4 bases, V lost 1 base, and 3 bases had no gene match. The CDR3 DNA reads TGCGCCAGCAGCCAAGGACAGGGGCCAGGAAACACCATATATTTT. This codes for CASSQGQGPGNTIYF.

V and J are TRBV4-2 and TRBJ1-1, with D possibly being TRBD1 (6 bases). The CDR3 sequence is 14 residues long. Trimming cost V 4 bases and J 1 base, with 10 bases left between them. CDR1 is LGHNA and CDR2 is YNFKEQ in the germline V gene. The CDR3, as DNA: TGTGCCAGCAGCCCCGCAGGGGAGAACACTGAAGCTTTCTTT. Translated, it gives CASSPAGENTEAFF.

This clone came up a few times. This chain connects TRBV6-5 to TRBJ1-6; TRBD1 matches 7 bases. Germline CDR1 reads MNHEY; CDR2 reads SVGAGI. Unmatched junction bases numbered 3, after V lost 6 bases and J lost 10 bases. This CDR3 contains 12 residues. The DNA of the CDR3 is TGTGCCAGCAGAACAGGGGTATCACCCCTCCACTTT. Its translation is CASRTGVSPLHF.

This chain links TRBV30 with TRBJ2-3, with 7 bases that match TRBD2. This CDR3 comprises 12 residues. CDR1 and CDR2 (germline): GTSNPN, SVGIG (reference sequence). After removal of 2 bases from V and 10 bases from J, the junction contained 6 bases not matched to a gene. CDR3 sequence (DNA): TGTGCCTGGAGTTCACCGACTAGCTCGCAGTATTTT. It is translated as CAWSSPTSSQYF. The variable domain in full, completed from reference TRBV30 and TRBJ2-3, reads SQTIHQWPATLVQPVGSPLSLECTVEGTSNPNLYWYRQAAGRGLQLLFYSVGIGQISSEVPQNLSASRPQDRQFILSSKKLLLSDSGFYLCAWSSPTSSQYFGPGTRLTVL.

This chain links TRBV5-1 with TRBJ2-7; 11 positions agree with TRBD1. V lost 3 bases to trimming and J lost 7 bases; unmatched junction nucleotides: 12. Looked up from germline, CDR1 is SGHRS and CDR2 is YFSETQ. CDR3 length equals 16 residues. CDR3 region: CASSWSGQGGSEEQYF. CDR3 nucleotide sequence: TGCGCCAGCAGCTGGTCGGGACAGGGGGGTTCTGAAGAGCAGTACTTC. Full variable domain (outside the CDR3, taken from reference TRBV5-1 and TRBJ2-7): KAGVTQTPRYLIKTRGQQVTLSCSPISGHRSVSWYQQTPGQGLQFLFEYFSETQRNKGNFPGRFSGRQFSNSRSEMNVSTLELGDSALYLCASSWSGQGGSEEQYFGPGTRLTVT.

The V and J genes are TRBV28 and TRBJ1-2; possible D gene TRBD1, 5 bases. The CDR3 is 12 amino acids. Looked up from germline, CDR1 is MDHEN and CDR2 is SYDVKM. V lost 5 bases to trimming and J lost 7 bases, with 11 bases between them. This CDR3 is CASSGGGLGYTF. In DNA, the CDR3 is TGTGCCAGCAGTGGGGGGGGACTTGGCTACACCTTC.

The chain couples TRBV1 to TRBJ2-2; no check of the table's D call, TRBD2, against the DNA was made. TRBV1 is a known pseudogene. The CDR3 covers 15 residues. The CDR3 reads CTSSQVTVAPGELFF. Here the CDR3 DNA reads TGCACCAGCAGCCAAGTTACGGTAGCCCCGGGGGAGCTGTTTTTT.

This clone was seen a single time. The genes are TRBV11-2 and TRBJ2-7; no definite D call. CDR1 is SGHAT and CDR2 is FQNNGV in the germline V gene. The CDR3 is made up of 13 amino acids. The ends were cut back, 3 bases at V and 0 bases at J, with 6 bases in the middle. The CDR3 DNA reads as TGTGCCAGCAGCTTCGTGGCCTCCTACGAGCAGTACTTC. This sequence encodes CASSFVASYEQYF.

A single count supports this clone. The V and J genes are TRBV4-1 and TRBJ1-1; D unclear. This CDR3 is 16 amino acids long. Trimming took off 4 bases at V and 6 bases at J, with 21 bases between the two ends. CDR1 and CDR2 from the germline V gene are MGHRA and YSYEKL. Written as DNA, the CDR3 is TGCGCCAGCAGCCCCCGTAGTTACCCCTTGAGCGCTGAAGCTTTCTTT. This translates into CASSPRSYPLSAEAFF.

This clone was detected only a few times. This rearrangement joins TRBV6-1 to TRBJ1-2; 11 bases line up with TRBD1. The CDR3 is 13 residues long. V lost 7 bases to trimming and J lost 8 bases; unmatched junction nucleotides: 6. The germline CDR1 and CDR2 sequences are MNHNS and SASEGT. The CDR3 sequence: CASTRTGGNGYTF. CDR3 nucleotide sequence: TGTGCCAGCACCCGGACAGGGGGCAACGGCTACACCTTC.

The CDR3 region is CASSRPGTGNTEAFF. The DNA for the CDR3 is TGTGCCAGCAGCCGACCCGGGACAGGGAACACTGAAGCTTTCTTT. The V and J genes are TRBV3-1 (or the pseudogene TRBV3-2) and TRBJ1-1, with 8 bases that match TRBD1. Losses at the gene ends were 4 bases for V and 1 base for J; bases not matched to a gene: 5. The CDR3 length is 15 residues. Germline V gene data show CDR1 as LGHDT and CDR2 as YNNKEL (reference sequence).

The rearrangement joins TRBV19 to TRBJ2-3; D perhaps matches TRBD2 (5 bases). The germline V and J ends were trimmed by 10 bases and 1 base, with 15 bases remaining between them. In germline, CDR1 is LNHDA, CDR2 SQIVND (reference sequence). This CDR3 is 14 amino acids long. The CDR3 bases are TGTGCCACCACGGACGGGGTTGGCACAGATACGCAGTATTTT. This encodes CATTDGVGTDTQYF. The variable domain in full, with the rest retrieved from reference TRBV19 and TRBJ2-3, is DGGITQSPKYLFRKEGQNVTLSCEQNLNHDAMYWYRQDPGQGLRLIYYSQIVNDFQKGDIAEGYSVSREKKESFPLTVTSAQKNPTAFYLCATTDGVGTDTQYFGPGTRLTVL.

The chain uses TRBV2 and TRBJ2-3; 8 bases match TRBD1. CDR1 is SNHLY, CDR2 FYNNEI, per germline. The CDR3 covers 15 residues. Trimming took 7 bases from V and 1 from J; bases not matched to a gene: 7. CDR3 protein: CASTPLGQGTDTQYF. The CDR3 coding sequence is TGTGCCAGCACCCCCTTGGGACAGGGCACAGATACGCAGTATTTT.

This clone was observed a handful of times. J is TRBJ1-6 and V is TRBV14; 9 bases map to TRBD1. The CDR3 length is 16 residues. The trim removed 3 bases at V and 12 bases at J, leaving 12 bases unmatched. CDR1 and CDR2 (germline): SGHDN, FVKESK. The CDR3 bases are TGTGCCAGCAGCCAGGCACCGGGACAGGGTAGCGGACCCCTCCACTTT. Amino acid sequence: CASSQAPGQGSGPLHF.

This chain connects TRBV30 to TRBJ2-3; D possibly corresponds to TRBD1 (6 bases). The CDR3 is 13 residues long. Germline V CDR1 and CDR2: GTSNPN, SVGIG (reference sequence). Between the trimmed V and J ends, which lost 4 bases and 2 bases, there was a span of 10 bases. Here the CDR3 DNA reads TGTGCCTGGAACACAGGGATCACAGATACGCAGTATTTT. Its protein product is CAWNTGITDTQYF.

This clone was picked up one time. V is TRBV5-1 and J is TRBJ1-4; D not resolved. The ends were cut back, 1 base at V and 5 bases at J, with 6 bases in the middle. The germline V gene encodes CDR1 SGHRS and CDR2 YFSETQ. The CDR3 totals 13 residues. CDR3 region: CASSLLENEKLFF. The CDR3 DNA reads TGCGCCAGCAGCTTGTTAGAAAATGAAAAACTGTTTTTT.

The V and J genes are TRBV3-1 (or the pseudogene TRBV3-2) and TRBJ1-4; tentative D call: TRBD1 (5 bases). V lost 4 bases to trimming and J lost 4 bases, with 7 bases between them. CDR3 length: 13 amino acids. The germline gives CDR1 LGHDT, CDR2 YNNKEL (reference sequence). This chain's CDR3 is CASSRQLNEKLFF. The CDR3 DNA reads TGTGCCAGCAGCCGACAGCTTAATGAAAAACTGTTTTTT.

The V and J genes are TRBV27 and TRBJ2-7; 10 bases align to TRBD1. The length of the CDR3 is 15 residues. V gave up 0 bases and J gave up 2 bases; unmatched junction bases: 1. The germline V gene has CDR1 MNHEY and CDR2 SMNVEV (reference sequence). CDR3 sequence: CASSLSGTGAYEQYF. DNA of the CDR3: TGTGCCAGCAGTTTATCCGGGACAGGGGCCTACGAGCAGTACTTC.

This clone was seen a single time. The chain links TRBV6-5 to TRBJ2-7; D perhaps matches TRBD2 (5 bases). Trimming stripped 2 bases from V and 7 bases from J, with 18 bases between. In germline, CDR1 is MNHEY, CDR2 SVGAGI. The CDR3 covers 15 residues. In nucleotides, the CDR3 is TGTGCCAGCAGTTACGGGTCCGCGGGCCTTGGTGAGCAGTACTTC. Protein product: CASSYGSAGLGEQYF.

This sequence joins TRBV4-2 and TRBJ2-3; no clear D gene. Germline CDR1 is LGHNA and CDR2 is YNFKEQ. The V and J ends lost 1 base and 2 bases respectively, with 10 bases between them. This CDR3 has 15 residues. Here the CDR3 DNA reads TGTGCCAGCAGCCAAGCCCCACAGCCCACAGATACGCAGTATTTT. Translated, it gives CASSQAPQPTDTQYF.

This chain connects TRBV5-6 to TRBJ2-7; 8 bases are shared with TRBD2. Germline V lookup: CDR1 SGHDT, CDR2 YYEEEE. The CDR3 totals 14 residues. V was clipped by 0 bases and J by 3 bases; unmatched bases: 2. CDR3 DNA: TGTGCCAGCAGCTTGGGGACTAGCTACTACGAGCAGTACTTC. Translation gives CASSLGTSYYEQYF.

This clone was recorded once. The chain links TRBV5-1 to TRBJ2-5; TRBD2 agrees at 7 bases. Trimming at V came to 1 base and at J to 3 bases, leaving 3 bases not matched to a gene. The germline gives CDR1 SGHRS, CDR2 YFSETQ. CDR3 length: 14 residues. The CDR3 sequence: CASSLSAGEETQYF. Written as DNA, the CDR3 is TGCGCCAGCAGCTTGAGTGCGGGGGAAGAGACCCAGTACTTC.

The chain joins TRBV6-5 to TRBJ1-2; D is unresolved. CDR1 and CDR2 from the germline V gene are MNHEY and SVGAGI. V was pared by 11 bases and J by 1 base, with 11 bases between. This CDR3 has 12 amino acids. CDR3 protein: CAAANGNYGYTF. The CDR3 region has the DNA TGTGCCGCAGCGAATGGTAACTATGGCTACACCTTC.

V gene TRBV5-1 combines with J gene TRBJ1-1; maybe TRBD1 (6 bases). CDR3 length: 13 residues. Trimming took off 6 bases at V and 0 bases at J, with 9 bases between the two ends. The V gene's germline CDR1 is SGHRS and CDR2 YFSETQ. The CDR3 region is CASTGALNTEAFF. The CDR3 DNA follows: TGCGCCAGCACAGGGGCCCTGAACACTGAAGCTTTCTTT.

V gene TRBV27 combines with J gene TRBJ1-4, with D possibly being TRBD1 (6 bases). Germline loops: CDR1 MNHEY, CDR2 SMNVEV (reference sequence). With 5 bases removed from V and 5 bases from J, the gap between germline ends came to 15 bases. The CDR3 is 15 residues long. The CDR3 bases are TGTGCCAGCAGTCCGGGGACACGACTAAATGAAAAACTGTTTTTT. As protein: CASSPGTRLNEKLFF.